This TCR beta chain comes out of a study of blood T cell repertoires in COVID-19 (dated by TCRdb to the early 2020s). Looking at the study overall: The collaborator samples originated in the United States, Italy and Spain and spanned the acute and convalescent phases of COVID-19. The prospective study material was composed of cDNA or gDNA derived from T cells, B-cell-depleted T cells, or PBMCs. Deeply sampled blood TCRbeta repertoires from subjects exposed to, actively infected with, or recovered from COVID-19 were included in the dataset. The repertoires were released in a freely available public database intended as a resource for research on the immune response to SARS-CoV-2. The samples were drawn from two sources: the first 160 participants of the ongoing ImmuneRACE study, and about 1,300 subjects contributed by 6 global collaborators. Sample metadata almost always included a de-identified subject ID, COVID-19 status, age in years and sex. HLA class I and class II types, where available, came from metadata supplied by the sample provider rather than from assay-based typing. Results the study describes overall, beyond this receptor: Clinical and demographic metadata were provided uncurated, with the amount varying by source and participant.

Trimming takes 5 bases off V and 5 bases off J; junction bases not matched to a gene: 9. CDR1 and CDR2 were assigned from the germline V gene as SGHNT and YENEEA. The CDR3 goes from the cysteine to the phenylalanine over 16 residues. The read is trimmed to its CDR3 DNA, 48 bases read in frame from base 1. Participants in the prospective study were enrolled through a virtual design, were aged 18 to 89 years, and lived in approximately 24 United States geographic areas. Cohort assignment in the prospective study relied on participant-reported clinical history from a screening survey and a study questionnaire. Mobile phlebotomists in the prospective study collected whole blood, serum and a nasopharyngeal or oropharyngeal swab from every participant. Over a roughly 2-month period, participants in the prospective study had the option of providing additional blood draws and questionnaires. Before DNA extraction, blood samples from the prospective study were shipped at room temperature or frozen.

TCRbeta CDR3 regions were amplified from genomic DNA using the immunoSEQ Assay, a bias-controlled multiplex PCR. In the authors' own workflow: Nucleated cell counts per sample were estimated from amplification of reference gene primers within the assay. Sequence reads were collapsed and filtered to measure the absolute abundance of every unique TCRbeta CDR3 rearrangement. For each sample, productive Simpson clonality was calculated by taking the square root of Simpson's diversity index across productive rearrangements. The table was pulled from immuneACCESS by TCRdb, which kept in-frame rearrangements only. Such tables lose some clones; where checked, under half of the loss comes from unresolved V genes, and the rest has no known cause. Clone size and V and J calls were adopted from that table, with D and trimming inferred from the DNA. Across this sample there are roughly 300,000 clones, with about 86% seen only once. The ten largest clones take up roughly 4.2% of the sample.

Remarks on this clone: Its antigen target is currently unknown. Base qualities are not recorded, but no much larger clone differs from it by a single base.

The source is a woman between 35 and 50 years old with acute COVID-19. Recombination linked TRBV11-3 to TRBJ2-2; TRBD2 aligns with 9 central bases. Sequences were obtained from PBMCs or T cells enriched from blood (not recorded which). The CDR3 sequence is CASSLIAGEETGELFF. The DNA sequence is as follows: TGTGCCAGCAGCCTGATAGCGGGAGAGGAAACCGGGGAGCTGTTTTTT.